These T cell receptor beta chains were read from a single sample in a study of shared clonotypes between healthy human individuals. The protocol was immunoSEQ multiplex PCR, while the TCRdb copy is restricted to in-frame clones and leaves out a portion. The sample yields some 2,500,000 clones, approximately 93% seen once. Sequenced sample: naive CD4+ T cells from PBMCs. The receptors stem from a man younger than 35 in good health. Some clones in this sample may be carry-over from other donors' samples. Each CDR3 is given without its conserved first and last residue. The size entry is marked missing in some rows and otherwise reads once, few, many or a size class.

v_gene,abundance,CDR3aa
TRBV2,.,ASSADRNQPQH
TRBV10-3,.,AITWTGTYNEQF
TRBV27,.,ASSSREGNIQY
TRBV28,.,ASSPTGLLRGEQF
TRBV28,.,ASREGTVRGEQF
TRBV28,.,ASTRGRPTEAF
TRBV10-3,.,AISAAGIQY
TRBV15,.,ATSSGLAGGAGELF
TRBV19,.,ASSTVRDLSILYSNQPQH
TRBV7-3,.,ASSFVWEGGNNEQF
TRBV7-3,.,ASRRYGDTQY
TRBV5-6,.,ASSFQDRRGNTIY
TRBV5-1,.,ASTDGQNTEAF
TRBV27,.,ASSPQLSGANVLT
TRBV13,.,ASRQPGQGLTGELF
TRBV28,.,ASSADRSYNEKLF
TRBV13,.,ATLSGLADTQY
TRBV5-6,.,ASSLDAVTGELF
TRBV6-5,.,ASRDSPYSGNTIY
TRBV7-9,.,ASSQTPSGEQF
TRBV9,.,ASSVVGQGTQETQY
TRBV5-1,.,ASSLDFRGAEAF
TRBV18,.,ASSPPRGSTDTQY
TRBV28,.,ASTKGLAGAWYEQY
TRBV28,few,ASSQGSGNQPQH
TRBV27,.,ASSFRQATEAF
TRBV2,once,ASSESPSSEQY
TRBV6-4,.,ASSDSPSLLSTDTQY
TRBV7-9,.,ASSLASVNEQF
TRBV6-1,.,ASRTDIGRSDTQY
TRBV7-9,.,ASSDRDRSNYGYT
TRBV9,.,ASSARQGNYGYT
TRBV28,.,ASSLAGGPHEQY
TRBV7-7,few,ASSLGVGTGELF
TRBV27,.,ASSFWVGSSYNEQF
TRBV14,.,ASKVGQGGNEQF
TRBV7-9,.,ASSFETGAYEQY
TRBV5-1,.,ASSLEVLETGELF
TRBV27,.,ASRDNRANYGYT
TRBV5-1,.,ASSLRGPGGDSPLH
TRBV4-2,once,ASSQGGLVTYEQY
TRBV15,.,ATSRRGGTLAKNIQY
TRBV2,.,ASRALPGVTYEQY
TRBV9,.,ASSPRAGTGTHEQY
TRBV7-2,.,ASSLRRERYNEQF
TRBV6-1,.,AAKASGAYNEQF
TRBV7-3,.,ASSSGLAGETQY
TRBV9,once,ASSARGWGDEQY
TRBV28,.,ASSLIGTGSYEQY